Presented here are 26 T cell receptor beta chains from one specimen sequenced in a study of cytomegalovirus exposure and HLA in healthy donors. 60 Vbeta and 13 Jbeta primers were used in PCR. Assay: immunoSEQ multiplex PCR; the TCRdb copy retains only in-frame clones and omits some. This sample has some 150,000 clones; roughly 73% occur once, and the top ten carry 1.5% to 2%. Sequences were obtained from PBMCs. These receptors were taken from a female donor in good health and CMV-seronegative.

This chain connects TRBV28 to TRBJ1-3; D is possibly TRBD1 (6 bases). Deletions cut 5 bases from V and 1 base from J, with 18 bases between. Germline CDR1 MDHEN, CDR2 SYDVKM. CDR3 length: 17 amino acids. CDR3 residues: CASSEPGHQGSGNTIYF. The CDR3 DNA reads TGTGCCAGCAGTGAGCCGGGACATCAAGGGTCTGGAAACACCATATATTTT.

CDR3 amino acids: CAWSVQWNTEAFF. CDR3 sequence (DNA): TGTGCCTGGAGTGTACAATGGAACACTGAAGCTTTCTTT. The chain joins TRBV30 to TRBJ1-1; D is ambiguous. Germline V gene data show CDR1 as GTSNPN and CDR2 as SVGIG (reference sequence). V shed 0 bases and J shed 1 base, with 6 bases lying between them. This CDR3 comprises 13 residues.

The genes are TRBV18 and TRBJ1-5; 8 positions agree with TRBD1. This CDR3 contains 15 residues. The germline CDR1 and CDR2 sequences are KGHSH and LQKENI. The V and J ends lost 3 bases and 6 bases, in that order; junction bases with no gene match: 7. The CDR3 loop is CASSPPGQVGQPQHF. CDR3 bases: TGTGCCAGCTCACCCCCGGGACAGGTGGGTCAGCCCCAGCATTTT.

The chain has TRBV27 and TRBJ2-5; a possible D gene is TRBD2 (5 bases). The length of the CDR3 is 15 residues. Trimming removed 3 bases at V and 11 bases at J, with 22 bases between. Germline CDR1 reads MNHEY; CDR2 reads SMNVEV (reference sequence). CDR3 nucleotide sequence: TGTGCCAGCAGTTTTATTGACGAACCGACCTGCGGGCAGTACTTC. This translates into CASSFIDEPTCGQYF.

V usage is TRBV7-3 and J usage is TRBJ2-5; 7 bases fit TRBD1. The V segment lost 2 bases and the J segment 6 bases; nucleotides outside the gene matches: 9. Germline CDR1 SGHTA, CDR2 FQGTGA. The CDR3 extends over 15 amino acids. The CDR3 coding sequence is TGTGCCAGCAGCTTAGTACAGGGGAATATGCAGACCCAGTACTTC. As protein: CASSLVQGNMQTQYF.

The gene calls are TRBV4-1 and TRBJ2-3; TRBD2 agrees at 10 bases. Looked up from germline, CDR1 is MGHRA and CDR2 is YSYEKL. Losses at the gene ends were 5 bases for V and 4 bases for J; bases not matched to a gene: 3. The CDR3 has 14 amino acids. For the CDR3, the DNA is TGCGCCAGCAGCGAGCGGGAGGGCCCAGATACGCAGTATTTT. Translated, it gives CASSEREGPDTQYF.

The chain recombines TRBV18 with TRBJ1-2; D ambiguous. CDR1 is KGHSH, CDR2 LQKENI, per germline. Trimming stripped 0 bases from V and 5 bases from J, with 16 bases between. This CDR3 region has 16 residues. The chain's CDR3 is CASSPPTATPQYGYTF. In nucleotides, the CDR3 is TGTGCCAGCTCACCACCAACCGCCACCCCCCAGTATGGCTACACCTTC.

The genes are TRBV6-1 and TRBJ2-1; 11 nucleotides line up with TRBD2. Germline trimming cut 7 bases from V and 7 bases from J; bases unmatched to any gene: 6. Germline V gene data show CDR1 as MNHNS and CDR2 as SASEGT. This CDR3 comprises 14 residues. CDR3 sequence (DNA): TGTGCCAGCAACCGTAGCGGGAGGGGAAATGAGCAGTTCTTC. Translating it yields CASNRSGRGNEQFF.

This clone has just a few counts. The rearrangement uses TRBV6-1 and TRBJ1-2, with TRBD1 matching 7 bases. Trimming cost V 7 bases and J 5 bases; bases outside gene matches: 10. Germline CDR1 reads MNHNS; CDR2 reads SASEGT. There are 14 residues in the CDR3. The CDR3 loop is CASNQGGADYGYTF. CDR3 bases: TGTGCCAGCAATCAAGGGGGCGCGGATTATGGCTACACCTTC.

In its sample, this clone was seen a few times. The V call is TRBV7-9, the J call TRBJ2-7, with D unclear. CDR1 and CDR2 from the germline V gene are SEHNR and FQNEAQ (reference sequence). The CDR3 is made up of 11 amino acids. V was clipped by 5 bases and J by 3 bases, with 5 bases between them. CDR3 sequence: CASSTDYEQYF. The CDR3 DNA reads TGTGCCAGCAGCACAGACTACGAGCAGTACTTC.

The chain employs TRBV7-2 and TRBJ2-7; D is uncertain. Germline CDR1 is SGHTA and CDR2 is FQGNSA. There are 15 residues in the CDR3. Trimming left V 2 bases short and J 0 bases short, with 11 bases between. CDR3 in amino acids: CASSLSPVSSYEQYF. The CDR3 DNA sequence: TGTGCCAGCAGCTTATCCCCGGTTAGCTCCTACGAGCAGTACTTC.

CDR3 protein: CASGALAGHYEQYF. In DNA form, the CDR3 reads TGTGCCAGCGGAGCTCTAGCGGGGCATTACGAGCAGTACTTC. The rearrangement links TRBV2 to TRBJ2-7, with TRBD2 matching over 9 bases. Trimming removed 8 bases from V and 4 bases from J; junction bases left unmatched: 9. The CDR3 totals 14 residues. Germline CDR1 SNHLY, CDR2 FYNNEI.

The genes are TRBV30 and TRBJ2-1; tentative D call: TRBD2 (6 bases). Germline V gene data show CDR1 as GTSNPN and CDR2 as SVGIG (reference sequence). V was pared by 4 bases and J by 2 bases, with 9 bases between. This CDR3 spans 13 amino acids. In DNA, the CDR3 is TGTGCCTGGACTGGCGGGACCTACAATGAGCAGTTCTTC. Encoded protein: CAWTGGTYNEQFF.

CDR3 sequence: CASSRHPQSETQYF. In DNA form, the CDR3 reads TGCGCCAGCAGCCGCCACCCACAGAGTGAGACCCAGTACTTC. This chain joins TRBV5-1 and TRBJ2-5; D uncertain. The ends were cut back, 4 bases at V and 5 bases at J, with 15 bases in the middle. This CDR3 has 14 residues. Per the germline V gene, CDR1 is SGHRS and CDR2 is YFSETQ.

The chain uses TRBV6-5 and TRBJ1-3; 8 bases match TRBD1. This CDR3 has 15 amino acids. Germline CDR1 and CDR2: MNHEY and SVGAGI. V trimming: 5 bases; J trimming: 0 bases; junction bases outside the gene matches: 3. The CDR3 reads CASSRTGGSGNTIYF. The CDR3 DNA is TGTGCCAGCAGTCGTACAGGGGGCTCTGGAAACACCATATATTTT.

The chain joins TRBV5-1 to TRBJ2-7; 13 nucleotides align to TRBD2. CDR1 is SGHRS, CDR2 YFSETQ, per germline. The CDR3 runs to 17 residues. After removal of 4 bases from V and 2 bases from J, the junction contained 9 bases not matched to a gene. In DNA form, the CDR3 reads TGCGCCAGCAGCCGGGGACTAGCGGGGAATCAAGCCTACGAGCAGTACTTC. Protein product: CASSRGLAGNQAYEQYF.

This chain uses TRBV5-4 with TRBJ1-2; no firm D call. This CDR3 spans 15 amino acids. The germline gives CDR1 SGHNT, CDR2 YYREEE (reference sequence). Trimming left V 0 bases short and J 4 bases short, with 13 bases between. The CDR3 region is CASSLAGVALYGYTF. The CDR3 nucleotides read TGTGCCAGCAGCTTGGCCGGAGTCGCACTCTATGGCTACACCTTC.

V usage is TRBV5-4 and J usage is TRBJ2-7, with 8 bases fitting TRBD1. The trim removed 0 bases at V and 3 bases at J, leaving 5 bases unmatched. This CDR3 region has 15 residues. Germline V CDR1 and CDR2: SGHNT, YYREEE (reference sequence). CDR3 protein: CASSLGQGAFYEQYF. CDR3 in DNA: TGTGCCAGCAGCTTGGGGCAGGGGGCCTTCTACGAGCAGTACTTC.

This rearrangement joins TRBV7-2 to TRBJ1-5, with D uncertain. V was trimmed by 1 base and J by 10 bases, leaving 8 bases between them. This CDR3 spans 12 amino acids. CDR1 is SGHTA, CDR2 FQGNSA, per germline. The CDR3 DNA sequence: TGTGCCAGCAGCTTAGTGGGAGGCCCCCAGCATTTT. This gives the protein CASSLVGGPQHF.

The rearrangement joins TRBV6-6 to TRBJ2-7; TRBD2 agrees at 10 bases. In germline, CDR1 is MNHNY, CDR2 SVGAGI (reference sequence). The J segment lost 4 bases and the V segment lost 4 bases, leaving 7 bases of the junction unmatched. The CDR3 extends over 15 amino acids. CDR3 amino acids: CASSSPASGRYEQYF. The CDR3 nucleotides read TGTGCCAGCAGTTCGCCGGCTAGCGGGAGATACGAGCAGTACTTC.

The chain employs TRBV5-4 and TRBJ2-7, with TRBD1 identical over 8 bases. V lost 3 bases to trimming and J lost 4 bases; unmatched junction nucleotides: 6. Germline assignment: CDR1 SGHNT and CDR2 YYREEE (reference sequence). The CDR3 runs 14 residues. CDR3 bases: TGTGCCAGCAGCTCCGGGACAGGACGATACGAGCAGTACTTC. Protein: CASSSGTGRYEQYF.

The rearrangement links TRBV6-5 to TRBJ2-2; D possibly corresponds to TRBD1 (5 bases). There are 15 residues in the CDR3. The germline V gene has CDR1 MNHEY and CDR2 SVGAGI. V dropped 5 bases and J dropped 7 bases, with 17 bases sitting between them. DNA of the CDR3: TGTGCCAGCAGTGTATCCGGGCAGGGTGGCGGGGAGCTGTTTTTT. Its protein product is CASSVSGQGGGELFF.

In nucleotides, the CDR3 is TGTGCCAGCAGTTTAGCAGGGTTTGGCGGGCAGTACTTC. Translation gives CASSLAGFGGQYF. The V gene is TRBV28, the J gene TRBJ2-7; the D gene is possibly TRBD1 (5 bases). CDR3 length equals 13 residues. Germline loops: CDR1 MDHEN, CDR2 SYDVKM. V gave up 2 bases and J gave up 9 bases, with 14 bases separating them.

The chain is built from TRBV5-1 and TRBJ2-7; possible D gene TRBD1, 6 bases. Trimming removed 0 bases from V and 0 bases from J, with 10 bases in between. CDR3 length equals 15 residues. Germline V gene sequence: CDR1 SGHRS, CDR2 YFSETQ. The CDR3 region has the DNA TGCGCCAGCAGCTTGGAGGGGACAAGCTCCTACGAGCAGTACTTC. Its protein is CASSLEGTSSYEQYF.

The V gene is TRBV9, the J gene TRBJ2-2; D might be TRBD1 (6 bases). From germline, CDR1 is SGDLS and CDR2 YYNGEE. The CDR3 loop spans 14 amino acids. Trimming stripped 0 bases from V and 7 bases from J, with 10 bases between. Here the CDR3 reads CASSVASGVGELFF. The DNA for the CDR3 is TGTGCCAGCAGCGTAGCTTCAGGGGTCGGGGAGCTGTTTTTT.

The J gene is TRBJ1-1, the V gene TRBV5-6; 11 positions agree with TRBD1. V shed 3 bases and J 6 bases; nucleotides not matched to a gene: 16. The CDR3 loop spans 18 amino acids. Germline values: CDR1 SGHDT, CDR2 YYEEEE. The CDR3 region is CASSSTARGGQGASEAFF. DNA of the CDR3: TGTGCCAGCAGCTCGACGGCCCGGGGAGGACAGGGGGCCTCTGAAGCTTTCTTT.